This T cell receptor beta chain was sequenced in a study of blood T cells in healthy people across ages. V lost 3 bases, J lost 2 bases, and 3 bases stayed unmatched. Germline CDR1 and CDR2: LNHDA and SQIVND (reference sequence). The CDR3 runs to 15 residues. Sample-barcoded 5' priming and a J-beta primer mix drove a second PCR of about 7 to 11 cycles. Each CDR3 protein is one row after TCRdb ran MiXCR on the 5' RACE reads. Seen here are some 370,000 distinct CDR3 sequences, approximately 47% observed once, and the top ten hold 45% to 65%. The clonotype comes from a man aged 55 to 70 in good health. J is TRBJ2-2 and V is TRBV19, with 7 bases matching TRBD2. Specimen: blood. For the CDR3, the DNA is TGTGCCAGTAGTATGGCGGGAGTTAACACCGGGGAGCTGTTTTTT. This sequence encodes CASSMAGVNTGELFF. Full variable domain (missing parts from reference TRBV19 and TRBJ2-2): DGGITQSPKYLFRKEGQNVTLSCEQNLNHDAMYWYRQDPGQGLRLIYYSQIVNDFQKGDIAEGYSVSREKKESFPLTVTSAQKNPTAFYLCASSMAGVNTGELFFGEGSRLTVL.